The sequence of this T cell receptor beta chain was determined in a study of blood T cell repertoires in COVID-19. Study-level information: The study drew acute and convalescent COVID-19 samples from the United States, Italy and Spain. T cells, B-cell-depleted T cells, or PBMCs provided the cDNA or gDNA that served as material.

Seattle's enrolled individuals joined amid active infection and were then monitored longitudinally. The CDR3 has 12 amino acids. V was cut by 5 bases and J by 11 bases, with 13 bases left in between. Germline-derived CDR1 and CDR2 are MGHDK and SYGVNS. Profiling relied on immunoSEQ multiplex PCR, and the TCRdb table lists in-frame clones only, not all of them. The sample contains about 180,000 clones, around four fifths of which appear only once. Sequenced input: peripheral blood. The chain employs TRBV25-1 and TRBJ2-4; D perhaps matches TRBD2 (6 bases). This TCR was recovered from a woman in her 70s with COVID-19, enrolled during active disease. In nucleotides, the CDR3 is TGTGCCAGCAGTCCTTTCGGGGGACTTCAGTACTTC. Its protein is CASSPFGGLQYF. The full variable domain, with the rest looked up from reference TRBV25-1 and TRBJ2-4, is EADIYQTPRYLVIGTGKKITLECSQTMGHDKMYWYQQDPGMELHLIHYSYGVNSTEKGDLSSESTVSRIRTEHFPLTLESARPSHTSQYLCASSPFGGLQYFGAGTRLSVL.